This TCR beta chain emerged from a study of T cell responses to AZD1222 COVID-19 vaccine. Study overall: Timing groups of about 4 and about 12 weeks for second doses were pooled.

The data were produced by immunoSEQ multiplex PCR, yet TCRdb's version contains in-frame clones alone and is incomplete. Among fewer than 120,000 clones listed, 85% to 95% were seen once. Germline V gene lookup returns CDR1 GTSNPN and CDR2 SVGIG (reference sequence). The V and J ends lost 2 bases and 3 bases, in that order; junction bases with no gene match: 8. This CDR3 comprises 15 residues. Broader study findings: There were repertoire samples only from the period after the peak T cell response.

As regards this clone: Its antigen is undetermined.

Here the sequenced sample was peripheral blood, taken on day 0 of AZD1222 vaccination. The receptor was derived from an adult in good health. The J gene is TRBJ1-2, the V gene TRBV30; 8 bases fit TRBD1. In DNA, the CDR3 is TGTGCCTGGAGTCCTAGACAGGGGAAGCACTATGGCTACACCTTC. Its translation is CAWSPRQGKHYGYTF.